Listed below are T cell receptor beta chains from one sample, sequenced in a study of CD8 T cells in ankylosing spondylitis. TCRdb re-analysed the 5' RACE reads in MiXCR, keeping a single row per CDR3 protein. Of 200,000 to 250,000 distinct CDR3 sequences in the sample, over 9.5% are singletons; the top ten hold approximately 2.5%. Sequencing was performed on blood, either unsorted or a sorted T cell fraction (not recorded which). These receptors were obtained from a male donor with ankylosing spondylitis or in good health (not recorded which). CDR3s include the opening cysteine and the closing phenylalanine or tryptophan. D genes are given only for firm matches. Not all rows give a size; the values are once, few, many and, for expanded clones, a class.

D,V,J,size,CDR3,DNA
-,TRBV3-1,TRBJ2-1,many,CASSQEGGFYNEQFF,TGTGCCAGCAGCCAAGAAGGAGGATTTTACAATGAGCAGTTCTTC
-,TRBV14,TRBJ2-1,few,CASSQDAVLRHNEQFF,TGTGCCAGCAGCCAAGATGCGGTTCTCCGGCACAATGAGCAGTTCTTC
-,TRBV30,TRBJ2-1,many,CACAGLEPYNEQFF,TGTGCCTGTGCGGGGCTTGAGCCCTACAATGAGCAGTTCTTC
TRBD2,TRBV5-1,TRBJ2-3,many,CASSSTTSGRTDTQYF,TGCGCCAGCAGCTCAACGACTAGCGGGAGGACAGATACGCAGTATTTT
-,TRBV5-1,TRBJ2-7,few,CASSLGIGGEYEQYF,TGCGCCAGCAGCTTGGGTATCGGAGGGGAGTACGAGCAGTACTTC
TRBD2,TRBV10-2,TRBJ2-5,once,CASSDLAGQETQYF,TGCGCCAGCAGTGATCTAGCGGGCCAAGAGACCCAGTACTTC
-,TRBV5-1,TRBJ1-1,many,CASSSGQTEAFF,TGCGCCAGCAGCTCTGGACAGACTGAAGCTTTCTTT
-,TRBV5-6,TRBJ2-1,many,CASSLYSGLNGEQFF,TGTGCCAGCAGCTTGTATTCGGGACTGAATGGTGAGCAGTTCTTC
-,TRBV2,TRBJ2-5,few,CASSQPPEETQYF,TGTGCCAGCAGCCAACCTCCCGAAGAGACCCAGTACTTC
-,TRBV2,TRBJ2-3,many,CASILWSTRTDTQYF,TGTGCCAGCATCCTCTGGTCGACCCGCACAGATACGCAGTATTTT
TRBD2,TRBV29-1,TRBJ2-2,many,CSVDPAGEGRTGELFF,TGCAGCGTTGATCCGGCGGGAGAAGGACGGACCGGGGAGCTGTTTTTT
TRBD2,TRBV11-2,TRBJ2-2,many,CASSSARSGSRSPGELFF,TGTGCCAGCAGCTCCGCTCGTAGCGGGAGTCGGTCTCCCGGGGAGCTGTTTTTT
-,TRBV21-1,TRBJ1-1,many,CASTPGGCGAEAFF,TGTGCCAGCACTCCCGGGGGATGCGGAGCTGAAGCTTTCTTT
-,TRBV2,TRBJ2-3,-,CASSPDRRTDTQYF,TGTGCCAGCAGTCCGGACAGAAGGACAGATACGCAGTATTTT
-,TRBV29-1,TRBJ1-1,-,CSVEEGGNTEAFF,TGCAGCGTTGAAGAGGGGGGGAACACTGAAGCTTTCTTT
TRBD2,TRBV5-1,TRBJ2-2,many,CASSLSGGAEGIAGELFF,TGCGCCAGCAGCTTGTCCGGGGGGGCCGAAGGGATTGCCGGGGAGCTGTTTTTT
TRBD2,TRBV12-3/TRBV12-4,TRBJ2-1,many,CASSLAFSGTTYNEQFF,TGTGCCAGCAGTTTAGCGTTTAGCGGGACGACCTACAATGAGCAGTTCTTC
-,TRBV11-2,TRBJ2-3,few,CASSSLRTRGDTQYF,TGTGCCAGCAGCTCCTTACGGACTCGTGGAGATACGCAGTATTTT
-,TRBV2,TRBJ2-3,few,CASSRSLADTQYF,TGTGCCAGCAGTAGGTCTCTCGCAGATACGCAGTATTTT
-,TRBV21-1,TRBJ1-4,-,CASSLPGSNEKLFF,TGTGCCAGCAGCCTCCCAGGGTCAAATGAAAAACTGTTTTTT
-,TRBV5-1,TRBJ1-5,many,CASSLDSERPQHF,TGCGCCAGCAGCTTAGACAGCGAGCGGCCCCAGCATTTT
-,TRBV7-9,TRBJ1-4,many,CASSSQESKTYEKLFF,TGTGCCAGCAGCTCGCAGGAGTCAAAGACCTATGAAAAACTGTTTTTT
-,TRBV10-3,TRBJ1-2,many,CAISEGGSANYGYTF,TGTGCCATCAGTGAGGGAGGGTCTGCCAACTATGGCTACACCTTC
TRBD1,TRBV27,TRBJ1-1,-,CASSSGQRFTEAFF,TGTGCCAGCAGTTCGGGACAGCGATTCACTGAAGCTTTCTTT
-,TRBV6-5,TRBJ1-1,many,CASSYLETAITEAFF,TGTGCCAGCAGTTACCTCGAGACAGCTATCACTGAAGCTTTCTTT
-,TRBV7-9,TRBJ1-1,-,CASSLISGEAFF,TGTGCCAGCAGCTTGATCTCGGGTGAAGCTTTCTTT
-,TRBV6-4,TRBJ1-1,-,CASTTHPGGNTEAFF,TGTGCCAGCACCACTCACCCGGGGGGGAACACTGAAGCTTTCTTT
-,TRBV20-1,TRBJ2-3,many,CSAPNPGLSTDTQYF,TGCAGTGCTCCAAATCCGGGACTCAGCACAGATACGCAGTATTTT
-,TRBV7-9,TRBJ2-4,-,CASRLQGGIQYF,TGTGCCAGCAGGCTTCAGGGGGGCATTCAGTACTTC
TRBD1,TRBV20-1,TRBJ1-3,few,CSARRTGYSGNTIYF,TGCAGTGCTAGGCGGACAGGCTACTCTGGAAACACCATATATTTT
TRBD1,TRBV20-1,TRBJ1-1,many,CSVEIGQGNTEAFF,TGCAGTGTTGAGATAGGACAGGGCAACACTGAAGCTTTCTTT
TRBD2,TRBV6-5,TRBJ2-7,many,CASSYSTVGGSYEQYF,TGTGCCAGCAGTTACTCTACGGTGGGCGGGAGCTACGAGCAGTACTTC
-,TRBV27,TRBJ2-7,many,CASSVSRQALREQYF,TGTGCCAGCAGTGTGAGCAGACAGGCCCTACGAGAGCAGTACTTC
TRBD2,TRBV5-1,TRBJ2-3,many,CASSASGFTDTQYF,TGCGCCAGCAGCGCTAGCGGATTCACAGATACGCAGTATTTT
TRBD1,TRBV7-8,TRBJ1-2,many,CASSLVLGQASGYTF,TGTGCCAGCAGCTTAGTCCTGGGACAGGCCTCTGGCTACACCTTC
-,TRBV27,TRBJ1-1,many,CASAGTLNTEAFF,TGTGCCAGCGCAGGGACACTCAACACTGAAGCTTTCTTT
-,TRBV3-1,TRBJ2-1,once,CASSQDEGVSSYNEQFF,TGTGCCAGCAGCCAAGATGAGGGCGTGAGCTCCTACAATGAGCAGTTCTTC
-,TRBV12-3/TRBV12-4,TRBJ2-3,many,CASSRILNTQYF,TGTGCCAGCAGCAGAATTCTAAATACGCAGTATTTT
TRBD1,TRBV3-1,TRBJ1-3,many,CASSHLQGILGGNTIYF,TGTGCCAGCAGCCACTTACAGGGGATCCTCGGCGGAAACACCATATATTTT
-,TRBV12-3/TRBV12-4,TRBJ2-1,many,CASSPEVNSYNEQFF,TGTGCCAGCAGCCCGGAGGTCAACTCCTACAATGAGCAGTTCTTC
-,TRBV2,TRBJ2-1,many,CASSEARAVRDEQFF,TGTGCCAGCAGTGAAGCCCGGGCGGTCCGGGATGAGCAGTTCTTC